This T cell receptor (beta chain) is drawn from a study of blood T cell repertoires in COVID-19. About the study: Italy, Spain and the United States were the sources of the convalescent and acute COVID-19 samples. The analysed material was cDNA or gDNA that came from T cells, B-cell-depleted T cells, or PBMCs.

Sequenced by immunoSEQ multiplex PCR; TCRdb stores in-frame clones only, minus some. The sample lists 170,000 or so clones; over 80% were seen once. The CDR3 totals 15 residues. V lost 4 bases, J lost 9 bases, and 22 bases lay in between. Germline CDR1 and CDR2: SGDLS and YYNGEE. A few counts support this clone. The source of this sequence is a woman in her sixties with acute or convalescent COVID-19. The sample consisted of peripheral blood. The chain joins TRBV9 to TRBJ1-1; D perhaps matches TRBD1 (6 bases). The CDR3 DNA sequence: TGTGCCAGCAGCCCCTCTTCGATCACGACAGGAAAAGCTTTCTTT. Translating it yields CASSPSSITTGKAFF.